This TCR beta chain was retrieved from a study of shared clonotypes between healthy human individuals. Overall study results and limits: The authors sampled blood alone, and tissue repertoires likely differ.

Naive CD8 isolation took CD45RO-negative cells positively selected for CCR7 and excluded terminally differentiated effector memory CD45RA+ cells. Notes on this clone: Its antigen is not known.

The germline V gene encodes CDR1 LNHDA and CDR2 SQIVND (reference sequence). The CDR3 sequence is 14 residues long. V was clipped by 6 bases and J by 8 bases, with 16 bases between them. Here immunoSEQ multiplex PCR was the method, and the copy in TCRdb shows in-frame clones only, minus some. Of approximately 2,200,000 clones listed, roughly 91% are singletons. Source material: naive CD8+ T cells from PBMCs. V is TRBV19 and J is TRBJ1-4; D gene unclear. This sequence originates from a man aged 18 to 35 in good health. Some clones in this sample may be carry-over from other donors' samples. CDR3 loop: CASRPRQVVEKLFF. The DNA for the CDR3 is TGTGCCAGTAGACCACGGCAGGTCGTGGAAAAACTGTTTTTT.